This is a list of T cell receptor beta chains from one sample in a study of cytomegalovirus exposure and HLA in healthy donors. Profiled with immunoSEQ multiplex PCR; TCRdb holds only in-frame clones, not every one. The repertoire holds about 94,000 clones, with about four fifths as singletons. Sequenced sample: PBMCs. These receptors were taken from a woman in her thirties or forties in good health and CMV-seronegative. The CDR3 runs from the conserved cysteine through the conserved F or W. A D gene is named only where the DNA matches it firmly. The size of a clone is reported for some rows only, either as once, few or many, or as a class for expanded clones.

D	size	J	V	CDR3	DNA
NA	NA	TRBJ1-1	TRBV5-1	CASSLGAGVGGTEAFF	TGCGCCAGCAGCTTGGGCGCAGGGGTTGGCGGCACTGAAGCTTTCTTT
TRBD1	NA	TRBJ1-1	TRBV13	CASSPRTGGTEAFF	TGTGCCAGCAGCCCACGGACAGGGGGCACTGAAGCTTTCTTT
NA	NA	TRBJ2-7	TRBV28	CASNMGGGAPNEQYF	TGTGCCAGCAACATGGGAGGGGGGGCGCCCAACGAGCAGTACTTC
NA	NA	TRBJ1-4	TRBV7-2	CASSLGQGEKLFF	TGTGCCAGCAGCTTAGGTCAGGGGGAAAAACTGTTTTTT
NA	NA	TRBJ2-7	TRBV5-4	CASSEDSSYEQYF	TGTGCCAGCAGCGAGGACAGCTCCTACGAGCAGTACTTC
NA	NA	TRBJ2-1	TRBV19	CASGPWTVTYNEQFF	TGTGCCAGTGGCCCTTGGACAGTGACTTACAATGAGCAGTTCTTC
NA	NA	TRBJ2-3	TRBV7-3	CASSLGLDPDTQYF	TGTGCCAGCAGCTTGGGACTGGACCCAGATACGCAGTATTTT
NA	once	TRBJ1-1	TRBV2	CASSIRDKNTEAFF	TGTGCCAGCAGTATTCGGGACAAGAACACTGAAGCTTTCTTT
TRBD1	NA	TRBJ1-2	TRBV30	CAWLRDRPYGYTF	TGTGCCTGGCTAAGGGACAGGCCCTATGGCTACACCTTC
TRBD2	few	TRBJ2-5	TRBV6-5	CASSYPLAGKLETQYF	TGTGCCAGCAGTTACCCCCTAGCGGGGAAGTTGGAGACCCAGTACTTC
TRBD1	NA	TRBJ1-2	TRBV2	CASSAQGGEGYPF	TGTGCCAGCAGCGCTCAAGGGGGCGAGGGCTACCCCTTC
NA	few	TRBJ1-1	TRBV7-3	CASSLQGGNTEAFF	TGTGCCAGCAGCTTACAAGGAGGAAACACTGAAGCTTTCTTT
NA	NA	TRBJ2-1	TRBV9	CASSVGGGSYNEQFF	TGTGCCAGCAGCGTAGGAGGGGGTTCCTACAATGAGCAGTTCTTC
NA	NA	TRBJ2-7	TRBV7-2	CASSPEAGPTYEQYF	TGTGCCAGCAGCCCAGAGGCGGGGCCGACCTACGAGCAGTACTTC
TRBD2	NA	TRBJ2-7	TRBV4-1	CASSQPGLTPYEQYF	TGCGCCAGCAGCCAGCCGGGACTAACTCCCTACGAGCAGTACTTC
TRBD1	NA	TRBJ2-7	TRBV7-2	CASSSAGGEYEQYF	TGTGCCAGCAGCTCCGCAGGGGGCGAGTACGAGCAGTACTTC
TRBD1	NA	TRBJ2-7	TRBV9	CASSVEPRQGSYEQYF	TGTGCCAGCAGCGTAGAGCCCCGACAGGGCTCCTACGAGCAGTACTTC
NA	few	TRBJ1-2	TRBV19	CASSTRVPRGYGYTF	TGTGCCAGTAGTACTAGGGTCCCCAGGGGCTATGGCTACACCTTC
NA	NA	TRBJ1-2	TRBV7-9	CASSPPGGLRYGYTF	TGTGCCAGCAGCCCCCCGGGGGGGTTGCGGTATGGCTACACCTTC
NA	NA	TRBJ1-6	TRBV29-1	CSVADGGDSPLHF	TGCAGCGTTGCTGACGGCGGAGATTCACCCCTCCACTTT
NA	NA	TRBJ1-1	TRBV28	CASVMANTEAFF	TGTGCCAGCGTAATGGCAAACACTGAAGCTTTCTTT
TRBD2	NA	TRBJ2-1	TRBV5-1	CASSLAAGGYNEQFF	TGCGCCAGCAGCTTGGCGGCGGGGGGCTACAATGAGCAGTTCTTC
NA	NA	TRBJ1-2	TRBV6-1	CASVFFRTRGGYTF	TGTGCCAGCGTTTTTTTTCGGACGCGGGGTGGCTACACCTTC
TRBD1	NA	TRBJ2-7	TRBV19	CASRGTGLSYEQYF	TGTGCCAGTAGGGGGACAGGGCTGTCGTACGAGCAGTACTTC
NA	NA	TRBJ2-4	TRBV5-6	CASSLWGRVGKNIQYF	TGTGCCAGCAGCTTGTGGGGCAGAGTTGGCAAAAACATTCAGTACTTC
TRBD2	NA	TRBJ2-1	TRBV7-2	CASTTTGAGGLDEQFF	TGTGCCAGCACCACCACTGGGGCGGGGGGGCTCGATGAGCAGTTCTTC
TRBD1	NA	TRBJ1-5	TRBV5-6	CASSLAGQGSNQPQHF	TGTGCCAGCAGCTTGGCTGGACAGGGAAGCAATCAGCCCCAGCATTTT